This T cell receptor (beta chain) was sequenced for a study of cytomegalovirus exposure and HLA in healthy donors. TCRdb's copy holds only in-frame clones and misses some; the assay was immunoSEQ multiplex PCR. The repertoire holds around 250,000 clones, with 90% as singletons. With V trimmed by 10 bases and J by 5 bases, 4 bases remained unmatched. Germline CDR1 SGHAT, CDR2 FQNNGV. The CDR3 spans 14 residues. Study results and limitations: Reportedly, diagnosis of cytomegalovirus status by the classifier showed high specificity and sensitivity.

A word on this clone: Its cognate antigen is unknown.

The material sequenced was PBMCs. The rearrangement joins TRBV11-2 to TRBJ2-2; 13 bases agree with TRBD2. The source is a woman younger than 30 in good health and CMV-seronegative. CDR3 bases: TGTGCCACCGCACTAGCGGGGGGGACCGGGGAGCTGTTTTTT. Its translation: CATALAGGTGELFF.